The 23 T cell receptor beta chains below were found in one sample sequenced in a study of Graves' ophthalmopathy and Graves' hyperthyroidism. Researchers took RNA transcripts and amplified TCR beta CDR3 regions from them. HTBI-primed RT-PCR formed the first round, and a multiplex PCR formed the second. Each CDR3 protein gets one entry after TCRdb re-called the multiplex PCR reads with MiXCR. This table has 660,000 or so distinct CDR3 sequences, 35% to 45% appearing once. What was sequenced was peripheral blood. These receptors were obtained from an adult man with Graves' ophthalmopathy.

This clonotype appeared many times. The rearrangement uses TRBV14 and TRBJ1-6; D remains ambiguous. The length of the CDR3 is 19 residues. Looked up from germline, CDR1 is SGHDN and CDR2 is FVKESK. V was trimmed by 0 bases and J by 0 bases, leaving 15 bases between them. The DNA of the CDR3 is TGTGCCAGCAGCCAAGATCCGTTCAAACAAAGCTCCTATAATTCACCCCTCCACTTT. Residues: CASSQDPFKQSSYNSPLHF.

This clonotype was detected only a few times. The chain uses TRBV12-3 or TRBV12-4 and TRBJ1-2, with D unresolved. The CDR3 is 13 residues long. The V end lost 3 bases, the J end lost 2 bases, and 7 bases lay between the germline ends. The CDR3 is CASSLVENYGYTF. The DNA for the CDR3 is TGTGCCAGCAGTTTGGTCGAGAACTATGGCTACACCTTC.

The chain uses TRBV6-6 and TRBJ2-3, with D possibly matching TRBD1 (6 bases). This CDR3 is 17 amino acids long. Trimming cost V 5 bases and J 0 bases, with 18 bases left between them. Germline CDR1 and CDR2: MNHNY and SVGAGI (reference sequence). The CDR3, as DNA: TGTGCCAGCAGTCACGACTCGGGACATCGTAGCACAGATACGCAGTATTTT. This codes for CASSHDSGHRSTDTQYF.

The sample holds many counts of this clonotype. This chain links TRBV7-9 with TRBJ1-2; no clear D gene. Germline lookup yields CDR1 SEHNR and CDR2 FQNEAQ (reference sequence). Trimming stripped 5 bases from V and 7 bases from J, with 11 bases between. CDR3 length equals 12 residues. The CDR3 here is CASSPTEGGYTF. DNA for the CDR3: TGTGCCAGCAGCCCAACTGAGGGTGGCTACACCTTC.

The J gene is TRBJ2-3, the V gene TRBV7-9; 11 bases fit TRBD2. The length of the CDR3 is 14 residues. V was clipped by 5 bases and J by 6 bases; unmatched bases: 4. Germline CDR1 reads SEHNR; CDR2 reads FQNEAQ (reference sequence). CDR3 nucleotides: TGTGCCAGCAGCCAGACTAGCGGGACGGATACGCAGTATTTT. Residues: CASSQTSGTDTQYF.

Concerning this clonotype itself: A much larger clone lies one base from this, so it may be a read error. The rearrangement joins TRBV20-1 to TRBJ1-1; no firm D call. The CDR3 extends over 12 amino acids. V lost 4 bases to trimming and J lost 4 bases, with 10 bases between them. Germline loops: CDR1 DFQATT, CDR2 SNEGSKA (reference sequence). The CDR3 is CSATAASTEAFF. CDR3 bases: TGCAGTGCTACCGCAGCGAGCACTGAAGCTTTCTTT.

With respect to this clonotype: This may arise from a read error, as a much more abundant clone is one base away. The chain has TRBV14 and TRBJ2-7; perhaps TRBD1 as D (5 bases). The CDR3 is made up of 14 amino acids. Germline CDR1 reads SGHDN; CDR2 reads FVKESK. Trimming left V 4 bases short and J 5 bases short, with 15 bases between. This chain's CDR3 is CASSPVGQGNEQYF. CDR3 bases: TGTGCCAGCAGCCCAGTTGGGCAGGGAAACGAGCAGTACTTC.

This clonotype was seen many times. This CDR3 is CASSVGGGTSLEQYF. CDR3 DNA: TGTGCCAGCAGCGTTGGCGGGGGCACCTCTTTGGAGCAGTACTTC. The rearrangement uses TRBV7-9 and TRBJ2-7; D possibly corresponds to TRBD2 (7 bases). V was shortened by 5 bases and J by 7 bases, with 21 bases between the two germline ends. The CDR3 is 15 residues long. Germline CDR1 is SEHNR and CDR2 is FQNEAQ (reference sequence).

About this clonotype: Mismatch with germline at one junction end may stem from a read error. The chain has TRBV15 and TRBJ2-2; tentatively, D is TRBD2 (5 bases). Per the germline V gene, CDR1 is LNHNV and CDR2 is YYDKDF (reference sequence). The CDR3 spans 14 residues. CDR3 DNA sequence: TGTGCCACCGGCAGAGATCCGGAGGCCGGGGAGCTGTTTTTT. Its translation is CATGRDPEAGELFF.

The rearrangement uses TRBV19 and TRBJ1-1; 7 positions match TRBD1. Germline CDR1 is LNHDA and CDR2 is SQIVND (reference sequence). V trimming: 11 bases; J trimming: 1 base; junction bases outside the gene matches: 10. The CDR3 totals 14 residues. The CDR3 here is CAWSDGTENTEAFF. CDR3 nucleotides: TGTGCCTGGAGTGACGGGACAGAGAACACTGAAGCTTTCTTT.

The sample holds a few counts of this clonotype. The genes are TRBV24-1 and TRBJ1-6; D is possibly TRBD1 (5 bases). V was pared by 12 bases and J by 7 bases, with 15 bases between. Germline-derived CDR1 and CDR2 are KGHDR and SFDVKD. The CDR3 is 13 residues long. The CDR3 DNA reads as TGTGCCCCGGACCTACCAGGGAATTCACCCCTCCACTTT. The encoded protein is CAPDLPGNSPLHF.

This clonotype appeared many times. This chain connects TRBV12-3 or TRBV12-4 to TRBJ2-5; D is perhaps TRBD2 (5 bases). This CDR3 region has 14 residues. Trimming pared 3 bases from V and 5 bases from J, leaving 13 bases between. The CDR3 reads CASSLQDTGETQYF. DNA for the CDR3: TGTGCCAGCAGTTTGCAGGATACGGGGGAGACCCAGTACTTC.

A note on this clonotype: Compared with germline, one end of the junction differs, possibly owing to a read error. The chain recombines TRBV2 with TRBJ2-5; D uncertain. The germline gives CDR1 SNHLY, CDR2 FYNNEI. CDR3 length equals 14 residues. Here the CDR3 reads CAGREVRPVETQYF. The CDR3 coding sequence is TGTGCCGGCAGAGAGGTCCGCCCGGTGGAGACCCAGTACTTC.

This clonotype was seen a few times. The chain combines TRBV11-2 with TRBJ2-7; 8 positions agree with TRBD2. Germline trimming cut 5 bases from V and 4 bases from J; bases unmatched to any gene: 4. Germline V gene lookup returns CDR1 SGHAT and CDR2 FQNNGV. The CDR3 is made up of 13 amino acids. CDR3 DNA sequence: TGTGCCAGCAGCGCCGGGACTAGTTACGAGCAGTACTTC. Translation gives CASSAGTSYEQYF.

The gene calls are TRBV7-6 and TRBJ1-5; D might be TRBD1 (6 bases). CDR3 length: 15 residues. V was cut by 5 bases and J by 11 bases, with 22 bases left in between. The germline V gene has CDR1 SGHVS and CDR2 FNYEAQ. CDR3 sequence: CASSPGGPFYETQHF. DNA of the CDR3: TGTGCCAGCAGCCCCGGGGGGCCTTTTTATGAGACCCAGCATTTT.

For this clonotype: Because the CDR3 is missing its conserved closing phenylalanine or tryptophan, this is likely a read error. The chain uses TRBV13 and TRBJ1-2; unclear D gene. CDR1 is PRHDT, CDR2 FYEKMQ, per germline (reference sequence). Trimming left V 5 bases short and J 4 bases short, with 20 bases between. The CDR3 spans 16 residues. The CDR3 region has the DNA TGTGCCAGCAGCAATCTAAGGACCCCCACGGGCTATGGCTACACCCTC. Translation gives CASSNLRTPTGYGYTL.

This clonotype has ten or more counts. This chain connects TRBV4-2 to TRBJ1-5, with 8 positions matching TRBD1. Looked up from germline, CDR1 is LGHNA and CDR2 is YNFKEQ. After removal of 8 bases from V and 5 bases from J, the junction contained 8 bases not matched to a gene. This CDR3 has 14 residues. The CDR3 sequence is CASFASGGDQPQHF. CDR3 bases: TGTGCCAGCTTCGCCTCAGGGGGCGATCAGCCCCAGCATTTT.

In this sample, this clonotype turned up many times. V usage is TRBV7-8 and J usage is TRBJ2-7; 8 nucleotides agree with TRBD2. J was trimmed by 0 bases and V by 5 bases; bases with no gene match: 3. In germline, CDR1 is SGHVS, CDR2 FQNEAQ. The length of the CDR3 is 14 residues. The CDR3 DNA is TGTGCCAGCAGCCATGGGACTAGCTCCTACGAGCAGTACTTC. Translation gives CASSHGTSSYEQYF.

Notes on this clonotype: The final CDR3 position lacks the conserved phenylalanine or tryptophan, pointing to a likely read error. The chain is built from TRBV7-6 and TRBJ2-5; either TRBD1 or TRBD2 may fit D (7 bases each). This CDR3 region has 13 residues. Per the germline V gene, CDR1 is SGHVS and CDR2 is FNYEAQ. Deletions cut 6 bases from V and 5 bases from J, with 13 bases between. This CDR3 reads CASRGGGGETQYL. CDR3 in DNA: TGTGCCAGCAGAGGGGGAGGGGGCGAGACCCAGTACCTC.

J is TRBJ2-2 and V is TRBV29-1; D unresolved. Trimming removed 3 bases from V and 6 bases from J, with 8 bases in between. CDR1 and CDR2 (germline): SQVTM, ANQGSEA. The CDR3 runs to 12 residues. CDR3 region: CSVERWPGELFF. The CDR3 nucleotides are TGCAGCGTTGAGAGGTGGCCCGGGGAGCTGTTTTTT.

The chain uses TRBV10-3 and TRBJ2-6, with 8 bases matching TRBD1. In germline, CDR1 is ENHRY, CDR2 SYGVKD. V shed 2 bases and J 13 bases; nucleotides not matched to a gene: 4. The CDR3 spans 13 residues. CDR3 bases: TGTGCCATCAGTGAGGCTGGGGACAGGGTCCTGACTTTC. Protein product: CAISEAGDRVLTF.

As regards this clonotype: This may be a read error, as it is one base from a much larger clone. The genes are TRBV7-3 and TRBJ2-2; the match to TRBD1 covers 7 bases. The germline gives CDR1 SGHTA, CDR2 FQGTGA. V trimming: 10 bases; J trimming: 0 bases; junction bases outside the gene matches: 11. There are 16 residues in the CDR3. CDR3 in DNA: TGTGCCACCAGTGCCCCCGGGACAGCGAACACCGGGGAGCTGTTTTTT. Its translation is CATSAPGTANTGELFF.

This clonotype was picked up many times. The chain is built from TRBV29-1 and TRBJ2-7; maybe TRBD2 (5 bases). The germline V gene encodes CDR1 SQVTM and CDR2 ANQGSEA. The CDR3 sequence is 12 residues long. The V end was cut by 6 bases, the J end by 6 bases, with 15 bases between. The CDR3 DNA sequence: TGCAGCGTCGAACTAGGTTTTGGCGAGCAGTACTTC. This gives the protein CSVELGFGEQYF.